This T cell receptor (beta chain) originates from a study of cytomegalovirus exposure and HLA in healthy donors (dated by TCRdb to 2017 to 2019). Regarding the complete study: In an earlier analysis of under 750 of the donors, 276 Gb of sequence data and about 110 million unique TCR beta sequences from about 179 million T cells were reported. An early release that covered roughly 600 HLA-typed donors contained about 300 gigabases of sequencing data and tens of millions of unique TCR sequences. Among the approximately 430 genotyped donors, more than 70% belonged to the genetic ancestry cluster associated with self-reported Caucasian donors. The study was designed to test whether signatures of past pathogen exposure could be identified by cataloging public T cell receptors. The T cell repertoires of under 700 subjects were profiled by immunosequencing and related to cytomegalovirus serostatus. Along with the approximately 650-subject first cohort, a separate validation cohort of over 90 different subjects was used. To predict cytomegalovirus infection status, the study brought together high-throughput TCR immunosequencing, statistical association of individual TCRs with disease status, and machine learning. In a later analysis, previously published TCR beta repertoires from 670 or so donors were re-analyzed and high-resolution HLA genotyping was added so that TCR occurrence patterns could be studied. The later analysis used no new phenotypic data to find candidate immune exposures, relying instead on TCR beta sequences and their occurrence across donors. To decide whether each TCR beta V gene segment behaved as functional or pseudogenic, an earlier analysis of approximately 620 of the donors relied on high-throughput TCR beta sequencing. Alongside the repertoire data, information on donor age, sex, ethnicity and CMV serostatus was compiled. Genome-wide SNP genotypes for about 60% of the roughly 670 donors were used in a later genetic analysis, which treated that subset as a discovery cohort. All discovery cohort repertoires had been generated on a single sequencing platform. Both class I and class II loci were covered by HLA typing, at four-digit resolution. The number of typed donors differed by locus: roughly 620-630 for A, B, C, DRB1 and DQB1; roughly 510 for DQA1; 606 for DPA1; and roughly 490 for DPB1. A few DR-DQ haplotypes were treated as single units for association and clustering because of strong linkage in the cohort. Among some 400 genotyped donors of the cohort, an average of about 240,000 unique TCR beta nucleotide sequences was sequenced per donor, of which 15% to 20% were non-productive. Here is what the overall study found, with its caveats: Because HLA typing was unavailable for some donors at each locus, only the typed subset was used in association tests. A group of highly shared sequence variants was considered likely to be a technical artifact of the sequencing pipeline. The only immune exposure information available for the cohort was CMV serostatus. Sequencing depth was assumed to be roughly uniform across donors in the presence/absence analyses, though that assumption may not hold. In a later analysis, several top co-occurrence clusters were reported to appear linked to parvovirus B19, influenza, CMV and Epstein-Barr virus. While some public TCRs were present in many individuals, most TCR sequences turned up only very rarely across donors. A later genetic analysis reported fewer N-insertions in productive TCRs among donors in an Asian-associated ancestry cluster than the roughly 670-donor mean. Assigning TCR associations to individual alleles was difficult when HLA alleles, especially DR and DQ, strongly co-occurred. The classifier was reported to diagnose cytomegalovirus status with high specificity and sensitivity in both the original and validation cohorts. V-gene and J-gene trimming of TCR beta chains was associated with a missense DCLRE1C variant in a later genetic analysis, and the association was replicated in an independent cohort. A further reported finding was that TCR beta sequences accurately predicted the HLA-A and HLA-B alleles for most subjects in the first cohort. A few of the identified cytomegalovirus-associated TCR beta chains were confirmed in vitro to be specific for cytomegalovirus antigens. Only TCR beta chains were sequenced in this cohort, and the absence of alpha or paired-chain data limited detectable features. Specific HLA alleles were associated with 15,000 to 20,000 TCR beta sequences at a false discovery rate of 0.05 in a later analysis. It was suggested by the authors that the approach could potentially be generalized to other disease states and immunological phenotypes. In a later analysis, the rate of TCR association differed among HLA loci, with DRB1 alleles having the most associated TCRs and HLA-C alleles having the fewest. Broadly in line with IMGT annotations, most TCR beta V segments showed up in productive rearrangements about 87% or about 30% of the time in an earlier analysis of several hundred of the donors. A later analysis found that HLA-associated TCR beta chains were more clonally expanded and had lower generation probabilities than equally common non-associated chains. Correlated functional status among segregating V segments might be attributable to linkage disequilibrium, but an unknown experimental factor could not be ruled out. In the study, 150 to 200 TCR beta chains were listed as associated with cytomegalovirus. In a later analysis, most CMV-associated TCR beta chains were found to appear HLA-restricted, with HLA associations seemingly driven largely by CMV exposure. Some 16 rarely observed V segments, including chromosome 9 orphons, were excluded from the earlier analysis of several hundred of the donors because counts were too low.

In total, approximately 610 healthy bone marrow donors made up the cohort. At the time of sampling, every cohort member was nominally healthy, though immune exposures that went unrecorded were likely present. The donor was CMV seronegative and was included in the group of around 320 seronegative cohort members. A peripheral blood sample was collected from each donor, and TCR beta sequencing was performed on peripheral blood mononuclear cells. The Qiagen DNeasy Blood Extraction Kit was used to extract genomic DNA from the blood cell samples. Regarding this clone: Its antigen remains unidentified. No base-level quality is on record; no much larger clone is a single base apart.

The method was the immunoSEQ multiplex PCR assay. The multiplex PCR relied on a mix of 60 forward primers for TCR Vbeta segments and 13 reverse primers for TCR Jbeta segments. A multiplex PCR assay on genomic DNA amplified the CDR3 region of rearranged TCR beta genes. The amplified TCR beta libraries were sequenced on the Illumina HiSeq System as 87-base-pair reads. The paper's data handling went like this. In a later analysis, some 80 million unique TCR beta chains were counted across the 690 or so repertoires, and about 9.9 million of these chains were shared by at least two donors. Raw reads were error-corrected and collapsed into unique sequences by a nearest-neighbor algorithm in which closely related sequences were merged to remove PCR and sequencing errors. CDR3 sequences were aligned to IMGT reference sequences to assign V, D and J gene segments. For a sequence to be retained, at least a six-nucleotide match to both a V gene segment and a J gene segment was required. Rearrangements were called productive when the CDR3 lacked stop codons and stayed in frame with V and J; all others were non-productive. CDR3 was defined according to IMGT convention as the region running from the second conserved V-encoded cysteine to the conserved J-encoded phenylalanine. The earlier analysis of 587 of the donors excluded sequences that lacked an unambiguous match to a single V gene segment. An earlier analysis of 587 of the donors classified V segments as functional when productive rearrangements were above 56.7% and as segregating when the standard deviation between donors was above 5%. To diagnose cytomegalovirus status from the catalog of TCR beta chain sequences, a statistical classification framework was built. V and J gene assignment, in a later analysis, came from comparing TCR nucleotide sequences with IMGT/GENE-DB human TR gene sequences. A later analysis assigned CDR3 sequences and most-parsimonious VDJ recombination scenarios with the TCRdist pipeline. In a later analysis, every TCR beta chain was defined by the combination of its CDR3 amino acid sequence and its V-gene family, and reads without a unique V-gene family were dropped. In a later analysis, approximately 640 highly shared, low-generation-probability nucleotide sequences were removed to address suspected cross-contamination and a sequencing artifact. In a later analysis, a clonal expansion index was calculated for each public chain from normalized within-repertoire ranks of inferred template counts. Generation probabilities in a later analysis came from a VDJ recombination model fitted to out-of-frame rearrangements, and those results were checked against IGoR. A later analysis scored TCR-TCR, TCR-HLA and TCR-CMV co-occurrence with hypergeometric tests, applying a repertoire-size bias correction to TCR pairs. To estimate false discovery rates, a later analysis permuted the HLA or CMV assignments 20 times. In a later analysis, co-occurring TCRs were grouped using DBSCAN, with TCRdist sequence similarity added in when clustering inside HLA-allele-positive subsets. Co-occurrence clustering excluded repertoires with fewer than 30,000 or more than 120,000 public chains, plus five with anomalous nucleotide sharing. TCRdb limited this immuneACCESS table to in-frame rearrangements with V and J called. A share of clones is missing; checked studies link under half to unresolved V genes, and the rest is unexplained. The V and J calls and clone size were taken over from that table, and D and trimming were inferred from the DNA. This sample is represented by fewer than 200,000 clones; approximately 71% of them were singletons. Clones ranked in the top ten supply approximately 1.6% of the sample.

Sequenced material: PBMCs. This clonotype was obtained from a girl aged 5-17 years in good health and CMV-seronegative.

The CDR3 has the sequence CASSLFGGKLFF. The sequenced DNA is TGTGCCAGCAGCTTGTTTGGCGGCAAACTGTTTTTT. Recombination connected TRBV5-6 to TRBJ1-4; a confident D gene designation cannot be given. V lost 1 base and J lost 11 bases; the stretch between them is 9 bases long. The germline V gene encodes CDR1 SGHDT and CDR2 YYEEEE. Measured from the cysteine to the phenylalanine, the CDR3 is 12 residues long. Solely the CDR3 DNA is kept, with 36 bases framed from the first base.